This T cell receptor (beta chain) emerged from a study of blood T cell repertoires in COVID-19. Study-wide context: Acute and convalescent COVID-19 specimens originated in the United States, Italy and Spain. The cDNA or gDNA used as material had been derived from T cells, B-cell-depleted T cells, or PBMCs.

Germline V gene lookup returns CDR1 MNHEY and CDR2 SVGAGI. V was clipped by 7 bases and J by 1 base; unmatched bases: 6. This CDR3 has 15 residues. Methods used by the authors: Reference gene primers were amplified, and this amplification served to estimate nucleated cell counts. The method was immunoSEQ multiplex PCR; TCRdb's version includes in-frame clones alone and lacks a portion of them. V and J calls and clone size follow that table, whereas D and trimming were derived from the DNA. The table shows tens of thousands of clones, with 75% to 90% occurring only once. This clone was seen just once. Sequenced: peripheral blood. The receptor's source is a human donor with acute or convalescent COVID-19. The donor label of this sample is uncertain. V and J are TRBV6-5 and TRBJ2-1, with 8 bases fitting TRBD1. CDR3 DNA sequence: TGTGCCAGCATCTCCGACAGGGGTTCCTACAATGAGCAGTTCTTC. Its protein product is CASISDRGSYNEQFF.